Given below is one TCR beta chain in context. The entry originates in a study of blood T cell repertoires in COVID-19. The V gene's germline CDR1 is SGHRS and CDR2 YFSETQ. V lost 4 bases and J 1 base, leaving 11 bases between the germline ends. There are 14 residues in the CDR3. TCRdb keeps only in-frame clones here, not all; method: immunoSEQ multiplex PCR. The repertoire holds 200,000 to 250,000 clones, with 85% to 90% as singletons. The source material was peripheral blood. The origin of this receptor is a young man with active or convalescent COVID-19. The rearrangement uses TRBV5-1 and TRBJ1-1; D uncertain. This chain's CDR3 is CASSVWEGNTEAFF. DNA of the CDR3: TGCGCCAGCAGCGTATGGGAGGGGAACACTGAAGCTTTCTTT. The whole variable domain, filled in from reference TRBV5-1 and TRBJ1-1, reads KAGVTQTPRYLIKTRGQQVTLSCSPISGHRSVSWYQQTPGQGLQFLFEYFSETQRNKGNFPGRFSGRQFSNSRSEMNVSTLELGDSALYLCASSVWEGNTEAFFGQGTRLTVV.